This TCR beta chain comes out of a study of CD8 T cells in Susac syndrome. The sequenced target, TCR beta, came from blood CD8+ and CD4+ T cells. Relapsing-remitting disease, either stable or active, was present in the treatment-naive patients who were the multiple sclerosis controls. An amount of RNA that ranged from 0.5 to 1 ug was reverse transcribed with random hexamers. One entry per CDR3 protein results from TCRdb running MiXCR on the immunoSEQ multiplex PCR reads. This sample has about 210,000 distinct CDR3 sequences, with nearly 97% found just once. Of note for this clonotype: Its cognate antigen is unknown.

Germline V gene sequence: CDR1 DFQATT, CDR2 SNEGSKA (reference sequence). The CDR3 is 14 amino acids. The junction had 3 bases not matched to a gene; V was cut back by 0 bases and J by 6 bases. Study-wide results and limits: Acknowledgment was made by the study that its TCR sequencing and HLA analysis involved a relatively small number of individuals.

Material: CD4+ T cells from PBMCs. The genes are TRBV20-1 and TRBJ2-2; 8 nucleotides line up with TRBD1. The sequence derives from a human donor with multiple sclerosis. Written as DNA, the CDR3 is TGCAGTGCTAGAGACCAGGGGGCCGCCGGGGAGCTGTTTTTT. Protein product: CSARDQGAAGELFF.